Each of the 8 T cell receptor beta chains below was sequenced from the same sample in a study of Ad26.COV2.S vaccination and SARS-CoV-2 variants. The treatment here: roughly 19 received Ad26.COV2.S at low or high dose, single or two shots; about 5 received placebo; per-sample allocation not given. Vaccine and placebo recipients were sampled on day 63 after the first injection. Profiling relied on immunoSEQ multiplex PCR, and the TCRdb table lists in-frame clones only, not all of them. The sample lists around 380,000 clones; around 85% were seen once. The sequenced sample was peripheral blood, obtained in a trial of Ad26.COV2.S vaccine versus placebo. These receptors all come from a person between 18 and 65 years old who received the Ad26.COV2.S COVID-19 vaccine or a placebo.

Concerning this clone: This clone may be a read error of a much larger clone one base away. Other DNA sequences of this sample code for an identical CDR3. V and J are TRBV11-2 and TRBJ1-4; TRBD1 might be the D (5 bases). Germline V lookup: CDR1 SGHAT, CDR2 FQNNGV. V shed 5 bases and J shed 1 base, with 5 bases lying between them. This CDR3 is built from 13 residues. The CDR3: CASSRGTNEKLFF. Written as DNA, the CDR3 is TGTGCCAGCAGCAGGGGAACTAATGAAAAACTGTTTTTT.

The CDR3 region is CASSYGGVGYTF. In DNA, the CDR3 is TGTGCCAGCAGCTACGGTGGGGTTGGCTACACCTTC. This chain connects TRBV3-1 (or the pseudogene TRBV3-2) to TRBJ1-2; the D is unclear. Trimming removed 5 bases from V and 7 bases from J, with 11 bases in between. The V gene's germline CDR1 is LGHDT and CDR2 YNNKEL (reference sequence). This CDR3 comprises 12 residues.

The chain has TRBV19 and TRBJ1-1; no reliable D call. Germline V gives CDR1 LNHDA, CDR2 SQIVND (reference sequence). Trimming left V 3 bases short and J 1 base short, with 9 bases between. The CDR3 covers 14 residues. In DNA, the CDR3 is TGTGCCAGTAGTATTGCGACTGCGAACACTGAAGCTTTCTTT. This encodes CASSIATANTEAFF.

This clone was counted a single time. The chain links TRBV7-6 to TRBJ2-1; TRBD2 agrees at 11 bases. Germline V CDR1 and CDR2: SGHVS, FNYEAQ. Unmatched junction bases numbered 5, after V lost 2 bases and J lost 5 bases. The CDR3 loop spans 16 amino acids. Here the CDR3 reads CASSLLAGGPNNEQFF. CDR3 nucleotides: TGTGCCAGCAGCTTACTAGCGGGGGGACCAAACAATGAGCAGTTCTTC.

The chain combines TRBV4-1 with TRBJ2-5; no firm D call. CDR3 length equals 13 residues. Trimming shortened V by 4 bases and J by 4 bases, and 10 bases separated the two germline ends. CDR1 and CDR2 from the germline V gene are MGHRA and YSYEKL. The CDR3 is CASSLDLLETQYF. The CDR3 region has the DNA TGCGCCAGCAGCCTAGACTTACTAGAGACCCAGTACTTC.

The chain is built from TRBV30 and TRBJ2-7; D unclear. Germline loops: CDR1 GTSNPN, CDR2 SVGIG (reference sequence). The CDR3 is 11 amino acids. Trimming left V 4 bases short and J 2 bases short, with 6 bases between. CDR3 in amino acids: CAWTNAYEQYF. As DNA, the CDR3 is TGTGCCTGGACTAATGCCTACGAGCAGTACTTC.

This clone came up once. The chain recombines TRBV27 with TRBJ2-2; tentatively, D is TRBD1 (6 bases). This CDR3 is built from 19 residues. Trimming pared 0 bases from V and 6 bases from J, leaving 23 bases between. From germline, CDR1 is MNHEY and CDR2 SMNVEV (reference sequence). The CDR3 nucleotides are TGTGCCAGCAGTTTATCGGCACAGGGTTCCACCATACGTGCCGGGGAGCTGTTTTTT. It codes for CASSLSAQGSTIRAGELFF.

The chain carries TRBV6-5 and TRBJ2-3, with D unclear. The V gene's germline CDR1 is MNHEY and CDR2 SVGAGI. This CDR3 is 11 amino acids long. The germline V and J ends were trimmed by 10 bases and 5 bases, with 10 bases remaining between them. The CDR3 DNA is TGTGCCACTCCCCTCGGAGATACGCAGTATTTT. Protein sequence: CATPLGDTQYF.